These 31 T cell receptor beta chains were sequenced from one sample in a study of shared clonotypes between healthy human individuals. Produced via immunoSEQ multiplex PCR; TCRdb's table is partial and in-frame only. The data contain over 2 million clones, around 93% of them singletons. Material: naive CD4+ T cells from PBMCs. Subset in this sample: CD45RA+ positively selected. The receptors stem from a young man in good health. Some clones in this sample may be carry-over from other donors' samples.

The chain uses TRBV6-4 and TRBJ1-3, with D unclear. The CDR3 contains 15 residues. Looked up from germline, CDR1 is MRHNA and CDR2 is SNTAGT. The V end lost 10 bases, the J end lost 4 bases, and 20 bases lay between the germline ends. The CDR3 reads CATFFPRQWGNTIYF. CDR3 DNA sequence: TGTGCCACGTTTTTCCCGCGCCAGTGGGGAAACACCATATATTTT.

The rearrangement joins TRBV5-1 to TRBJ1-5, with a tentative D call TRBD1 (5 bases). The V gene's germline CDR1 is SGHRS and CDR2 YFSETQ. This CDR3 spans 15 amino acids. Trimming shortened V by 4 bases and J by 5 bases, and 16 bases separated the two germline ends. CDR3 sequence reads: CASSATVGGDQPQHF. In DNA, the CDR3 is TGCGCCAGCAGCGCCACTGTCGGGGGGGATCAGCCCCAGCATTTT.

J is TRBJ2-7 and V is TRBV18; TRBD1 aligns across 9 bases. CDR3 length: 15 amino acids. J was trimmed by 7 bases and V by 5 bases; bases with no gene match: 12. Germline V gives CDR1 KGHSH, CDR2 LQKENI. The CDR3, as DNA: TGTGCCAGCTCAAAGCCGGGACAGGGCTTGGGGGAGCAGTACTTC. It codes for CASSKPGQGLGEQYF.

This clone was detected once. The chain's CDR3 is CASSLQTNQPQHF. As DNA, the CDR3 is TGTGCCAGCAGTTTACAGACCAATCAGCCCCAGCATTTT. The chain couples TRBV27 to TRBJ1-5; D ambiguous. The CDR3 contains 13 residues. Germline loops: CDR1 MNHEY, CDR2 SMNVEV (reference sequence). Trimming removed 2 bases at V and 3 bases at J, with 5 bases between.

CDR3 DNA sequence: TGTGCCAGCAACCCGGGACAGGGCCGGACTGAAGCTTTCTTT. Protein: CASNPGQGRTEAFF. The rearrangement joins TRBV7-8 to TRBJ1-1; 9 bases fit TRBD1. CDR1 is SGHVS, CDR2 FQNEAQ, per germline. V lost 7 bases, J lost 5 bases, and 8 bases stayed unmatched. The CDR3 is 14 amino acids.

The DNA for the CDR3 is TGTGCCAGCAAGATCATGGAGACCCAGTACTTC. This codes for CASKIMETQYF. The chain employs TRBV6-1 and TRBJ2-5, with D unclear. The length of the CDR3 is 11 residues. Between the trimmed V and J ends, which lost 7 bases and 5 bases, there was a span of 8 bases. Germline V gives CDR1 MNHNS, CDR2 SASEGT.

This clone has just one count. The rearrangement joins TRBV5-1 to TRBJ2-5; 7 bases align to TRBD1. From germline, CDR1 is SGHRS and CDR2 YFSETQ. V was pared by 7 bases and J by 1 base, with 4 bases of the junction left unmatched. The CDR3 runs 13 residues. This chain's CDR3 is CASQGQVQETQYF. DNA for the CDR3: TGCGCCAGCCAAGGACAGGTCCAAGAGACCCAGTACTTC.

DNA of the CDR3: TGTGCCAGCACGGCCGGCCCCGGGACAGGGGGCAGTTTGAGGGGCGAGCAGTACTTC. It is translated as CASTAGPGTGGSLRGEQYF. This rearrangement joins TRBV14 to TRBJ2-7; 12 nucleotides agree with TRBD1. The CDR3 consists of 19 residues. Looked up from germline, CDR1 is SGHDN and CDR2 is FVKESK. Trimming at V came to 7 bases and at J to 6 bases, leaving 22 bases not matched to a gene.

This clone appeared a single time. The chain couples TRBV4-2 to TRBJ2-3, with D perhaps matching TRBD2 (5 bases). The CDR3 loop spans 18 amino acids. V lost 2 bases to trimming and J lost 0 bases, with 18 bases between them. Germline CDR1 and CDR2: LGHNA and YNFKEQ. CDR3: CASSQTTFGGYSTDTQYF. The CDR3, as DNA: TGTGCCAGCAGCCAAACGACCTTTGGCGGGTACAGCACAGATACGCAGTATTTT.

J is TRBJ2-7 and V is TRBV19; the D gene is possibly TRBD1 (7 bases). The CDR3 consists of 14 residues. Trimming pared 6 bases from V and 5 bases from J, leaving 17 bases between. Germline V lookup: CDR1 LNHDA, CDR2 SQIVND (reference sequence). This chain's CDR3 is CASRRQGLQDEQYF. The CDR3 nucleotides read TGTGCCAGTAGACGACAGGGACTGCAGGACGAGCAGTACTTC.

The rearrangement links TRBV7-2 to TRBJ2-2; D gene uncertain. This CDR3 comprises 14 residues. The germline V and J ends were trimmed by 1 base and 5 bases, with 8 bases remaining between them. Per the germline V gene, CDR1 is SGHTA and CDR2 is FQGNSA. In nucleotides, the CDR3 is TGTGCCAGCAGCTTAGAACGGGCAACCGGGGAGCTGTTTTTT. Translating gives CASSLERATGELFF. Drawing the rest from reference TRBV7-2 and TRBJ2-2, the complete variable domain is GAGVSQSPSNKVTEKGKDVELRCDPISGHTALYWYRQSLGQGLEFLIYFQGNSAPDKSGLPSDRFSAERTGGSVSTLTIQRTQQEDSAVYLCASSLERATGELFFGEGSRLTVL.

CDR3: CATNPPPHEQYF. The DNA of the CDR3 is TGTGCCACAAACCCACCCCCCCACGAGCAGTACTTC. The V and J genes are TRBV28 and TRBJ2-7; D is uncertain. The CDR3 length is 12 residues. The V end was cut by 10 bases, the J end by 5 bases, with 15 bases between. The germline CDR1 and CDR2 sequences are MDHEN and SYDVKM.

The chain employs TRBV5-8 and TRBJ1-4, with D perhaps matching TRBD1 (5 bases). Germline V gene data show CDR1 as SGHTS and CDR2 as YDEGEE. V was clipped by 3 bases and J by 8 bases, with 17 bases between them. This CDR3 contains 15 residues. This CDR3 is CASSSTGTPGEKLFF. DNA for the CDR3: TGTGCCAGCAGCTCCACGGGGACCCCAGGAGAAAAACTGTTTTTT.

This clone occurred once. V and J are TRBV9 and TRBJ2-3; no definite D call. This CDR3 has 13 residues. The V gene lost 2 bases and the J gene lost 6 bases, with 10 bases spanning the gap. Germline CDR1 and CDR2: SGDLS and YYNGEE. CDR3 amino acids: CASSVTEEDTQYF. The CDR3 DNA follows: TGTGCCAGCAGCGTTACGGAAGAGGATACGCAGTATTTT.

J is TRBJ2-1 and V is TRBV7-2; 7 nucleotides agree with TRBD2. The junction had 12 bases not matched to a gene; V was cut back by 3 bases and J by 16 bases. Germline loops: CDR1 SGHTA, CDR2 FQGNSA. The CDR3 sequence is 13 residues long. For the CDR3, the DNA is TGTGCCAGCAGCTTTCGGTCGGGCGGGAGTTTATTCTTC. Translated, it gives CASSFRSGGSLFF.

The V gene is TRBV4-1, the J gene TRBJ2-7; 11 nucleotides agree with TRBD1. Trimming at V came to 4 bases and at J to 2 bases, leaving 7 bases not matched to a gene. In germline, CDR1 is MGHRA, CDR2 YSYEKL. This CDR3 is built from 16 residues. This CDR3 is CASSLRRDRGAYEQYF. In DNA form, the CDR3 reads TGCGCCAGCAGCCTAAGACGGGACAGGGGGGCCTACGAGCAGTACTTC.

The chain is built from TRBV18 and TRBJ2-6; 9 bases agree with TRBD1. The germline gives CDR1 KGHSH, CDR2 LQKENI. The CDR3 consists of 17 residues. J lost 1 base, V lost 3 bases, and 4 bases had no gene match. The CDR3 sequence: CASSPSGTGSGANVLTF. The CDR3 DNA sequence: TGTGCCAGCTCACCCTCCGGGACAGGGTCTGGGGCCAACGTCCTGACTTTC.

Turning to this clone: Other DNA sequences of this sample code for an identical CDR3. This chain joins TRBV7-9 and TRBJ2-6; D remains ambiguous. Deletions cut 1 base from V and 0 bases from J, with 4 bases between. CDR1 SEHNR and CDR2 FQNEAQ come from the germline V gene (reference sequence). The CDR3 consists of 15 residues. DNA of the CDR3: TGTGCCAGCAGCTTAGAACGCTCTGGGGCCAACGTCCTGACTTTC. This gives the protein CASSLERSGANVLTF.

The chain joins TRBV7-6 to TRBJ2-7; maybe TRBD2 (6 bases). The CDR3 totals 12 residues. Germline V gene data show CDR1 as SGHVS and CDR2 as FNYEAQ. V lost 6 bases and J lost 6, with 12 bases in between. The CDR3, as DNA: TGTGCCAGCAGTCCGCGAGCGGGCGAGCAGTACTTC. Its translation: CASSPRAGEQYF.

DNA of the CDR3: TGCAGCGTTGCGAGGGGGCGGGCCGCTGAAGCTTTCTTT. This codes for CSVARGRAAEAFF. The chain combines TRBV29-1 with TRBJ1-1; the match to TRBD1 covers 7 bases. With 4 bases clipped from V and 6 bases from J, the junction kept 8 bases outside the gene matches. CDR1 SQVTM and CDR2 ANQGSEA come from the germline V gene. There are 13 residues in the CDR3.

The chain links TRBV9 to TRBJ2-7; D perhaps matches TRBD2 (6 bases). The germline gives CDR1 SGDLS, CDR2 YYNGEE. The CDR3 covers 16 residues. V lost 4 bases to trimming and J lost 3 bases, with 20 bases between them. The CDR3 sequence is CASSSHGSSQGYEQYF. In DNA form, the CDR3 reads TGTGCCAGCAGCTCTCACGGGAGCAGTCAGGGCTACGAGCAGTACTTC.

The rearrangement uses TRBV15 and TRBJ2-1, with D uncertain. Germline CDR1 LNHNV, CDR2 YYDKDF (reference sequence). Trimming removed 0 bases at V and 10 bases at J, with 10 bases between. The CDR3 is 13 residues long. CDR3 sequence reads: CATSRDSLVEQFF. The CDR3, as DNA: TGTGCCACCAGCAGAGATTCTCTGGTGGAGCAGTTCTTC.

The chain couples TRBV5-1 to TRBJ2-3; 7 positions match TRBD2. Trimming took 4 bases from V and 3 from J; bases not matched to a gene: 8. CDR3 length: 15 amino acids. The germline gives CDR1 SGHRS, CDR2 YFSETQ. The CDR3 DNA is TGCGCCAGCAGCACCCTAGCGGTAGGAACAGATACGCAGTATTTT. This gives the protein CASSTLAVGTDTQYF.

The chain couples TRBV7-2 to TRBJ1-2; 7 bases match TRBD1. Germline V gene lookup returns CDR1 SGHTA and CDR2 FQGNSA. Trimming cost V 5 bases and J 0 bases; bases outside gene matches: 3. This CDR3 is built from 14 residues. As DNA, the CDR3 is TGTGCCAGCAGCCAGGGGACAGCTAACTATGGCTACACCTTC. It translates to CASSQGTANYGYTF.

CDR3 DNA: TGTGCCTGGGATAGCGAACAAGAGACCCAGTACTTC. This encodes CAWDSEQETQYF. This chain connects TRBV30 to TRBJ2-5, with TRBD2 as a possible D gene (5 bases). CDR1 and CDR2 (germline): GTSNPN, SVGIG (reference sequence). There are 12 residues in the CDR3. The V and J ends lost 5 bases and 2 bases respectively, with 9 bases between them.

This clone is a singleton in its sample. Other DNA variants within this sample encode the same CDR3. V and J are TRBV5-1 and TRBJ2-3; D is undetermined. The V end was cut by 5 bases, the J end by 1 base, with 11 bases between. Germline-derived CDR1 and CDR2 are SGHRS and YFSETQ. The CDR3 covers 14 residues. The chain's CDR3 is CASSVGQGTDTQYF. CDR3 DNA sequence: TGCGCCAGCAGTGTCGGCCAGGGCACAGATACGCAGTATTTT. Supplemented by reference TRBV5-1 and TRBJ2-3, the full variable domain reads KAGVTQTPRYLIKTRGQQVTLSCSPISGHRSVSWYQQTPGQGLQFLFEYFSETQRNKGNFPGRFSGRQFSNSRSEMNVSTLELGDSALYLCASSVGQGTDTQYFGPGTRLTVL.

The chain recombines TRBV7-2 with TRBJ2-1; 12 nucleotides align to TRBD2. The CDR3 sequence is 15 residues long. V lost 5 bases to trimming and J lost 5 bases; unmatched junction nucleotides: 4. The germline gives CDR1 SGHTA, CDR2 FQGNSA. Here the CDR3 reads CASSETSGRNNEQFF. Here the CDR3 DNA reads TGTGCCAGCAGCGAAACTAGCGGGAGGAACAATGAGCAGTTCTTC.

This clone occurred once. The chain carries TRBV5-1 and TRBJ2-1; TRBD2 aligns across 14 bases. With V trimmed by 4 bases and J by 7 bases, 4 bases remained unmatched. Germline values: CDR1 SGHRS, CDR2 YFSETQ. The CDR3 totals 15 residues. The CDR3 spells CASSDGTSGRNEQFF. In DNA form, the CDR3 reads TGCGCCAGCAGCGACGGGACTAGCGGGAGAAATGAGCAGTTCTTC.

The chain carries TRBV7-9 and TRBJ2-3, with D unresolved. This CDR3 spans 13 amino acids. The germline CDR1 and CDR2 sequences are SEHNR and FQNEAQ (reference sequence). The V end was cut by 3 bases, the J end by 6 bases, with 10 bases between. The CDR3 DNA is TGTGCCAGCAGCTTTACCGGACCCGATACGCAGTATTTT. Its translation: CASSFTGPDTQYF.

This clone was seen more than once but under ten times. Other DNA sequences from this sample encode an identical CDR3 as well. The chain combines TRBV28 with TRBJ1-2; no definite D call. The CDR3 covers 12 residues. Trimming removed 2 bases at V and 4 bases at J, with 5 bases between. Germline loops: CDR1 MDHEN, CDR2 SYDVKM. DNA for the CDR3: TGTGCCAGCAGTTTACAGGCCTATGGCTACACCTTC. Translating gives CASSLQAYGYTF.

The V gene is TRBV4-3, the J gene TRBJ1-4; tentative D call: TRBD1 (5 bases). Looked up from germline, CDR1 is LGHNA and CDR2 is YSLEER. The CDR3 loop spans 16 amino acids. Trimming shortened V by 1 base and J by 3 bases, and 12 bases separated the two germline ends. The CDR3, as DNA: TGCGCCAGCAGCCAAGTTGGGGGACCAGCTAATGAAAAACTGTTTTTT. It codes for CASSQVGGPANEKLFF.